What follows are 18 T cell receptor beta chains derived from one specimen sequenced in a study of CD8+ T cells in alopecia areata. Sequencing relied on a cDNA template that was reverse transcribed from extracted RNA. The assay was immunoSEQ multiplex PCR, and TCRdb's table has in-frame clones only and misses some. There are approximately 59,000 clones in the sample; about 45% occur only once, and about a sixth lies in the top ten. This specimen consisted of CD8+ T cells sorted from blood, obtained at week 0. Receptors were obtained from a human donor with alopecia areata.

V usage is TRBV25-1 and J usage is TRBJ2-2; perhaps TRBD1 as D (6 bases). V was pared by 5 bases and J by 5 bases, with 12 bases between. The CDR3 loop spans 14 amino acids. Germline-derived CDR1 and CDR2 are MGHDK and SYGVNS. The CDR3 is CASSSYRDTGELFF. The CDR3 DNA is TGTGCCAGCAGTTCCTACAGGGATACCGGGGAGCTGTTTTTT.

This clone was detected only a few times. J is TRBJ2-5 and V is TRBV6-6; D is tentatively TRBD1 or TRBD2 (5 bases each). The J call could be wrong; TRBJ2-7 is a better fit for the DNA end. CDR1 is MNHNY and CDR2 is SVGAGI in the germline V gene (reference sequence). CDR3 length: 15 amino acids. The CDR3 DNA reads as TGTGCCAGCAGTTACCCCCGGGACCAACCCTACGAGCAGTACTTC. Protein product: CASSYPRDQPYEQYF.

The rearrangement joins TRBV15 to TRBJ2-2; the D is unclear. The germline CDR1 and CDR2 sequences are LNHNV and YYDKDF (reference sequence). The CDR3 runs to 12 residues. V lost 3 bases and J 9 bases, leaving 8 bases between the germline ends. The CDR3 DNA is TGTGCCACCAGCAGCATAAGAAGGGAGCTGTTTTTT. Amino acid sequence: CATSSIRRELFF.

This clone was detected many times. The CDR3 region is CASSLELRNNEQFF. CDR3 sequence (DNA): TGTGCCAGCAGCTTAGAACTTAGAAACAATGAGCAGTTCTTC. The chain employs TRBV7-8 and TRBJ2-1; D is ambiguous. CDR3 size: 14 residues. V lost 1 base and J 5 bases, leaving 9 bases between the germline ends. The germline V gene encodes CDR1 SGHVS and CDR2 FQNEAQ.

There are a few counts of this clone. This chain uses TRBV7-9 with TRBJ2-7; 8 nucleotides agree with TRBD1. CDR3 length equals 16 residues. After removal of 5 bases from V and 0 bases from J, the junction contained 9 bases not matched to a gene. Germline lookup yields CDR1 SEHNR and CDR2 FQNEAQ (reference sequence). For the CDR3, the DNA is TGTGCCAGCAGCACCGAAGGACAGGGACGCTCCTACGAGCAGTACTTC. Protein product: CASSTEGQGRSYEQYF. Together with reference TRBV7-9 and TRBJ2-7, the CDR3 gives the full variable domain: DTGVSQNPRHKITKRGQNVTFRCDPISEHNRLYWYRQTLGQGPEFLTYFQNEAQLEKSRLLSDRFSAERPKGSFSTLEIQRTEQGDSAMYLCASSTEGQGRSYEQYFGPGTRLTVT.

The chain couples TRBV29-1 to TRBJ1-2; 10 nucleotides align to TRBD1. CDR3 size: 12 residues. CDR1 SQVTM and CDR2 ANQGSEA come from the germline V gene. Losses at the gene ends were 7 bases for V and 8 bases for J; bases not matched to a gene: 7. This CDR3 is CSARQGASGYTF. The CDR3 DNA follows: TGCAGCGCTAGACAGGGGGCATCAGGCTACACCTTC.

This clone was found a few times. This rearrangement joins TRBV7-9 to TRBJ1-1, with a weak D call TRBD1 (6 bases). The ends were cut back, 5 bases at V and 6 bases at J, with 10 bases in the middle. Germline V gene data show CDR1 as SEHNR and CDR2 as FQNEAQ (reference sequence). There are 12 residues in the CDR3. CDR3 amino acids: CASSKDRSEAFF. In nucleotides, the CDR3 is TGTGCCAGCAGCAAAGACAGGTCTGAAGCTTTCTTT.

This chain connects TRBV5-6 to TRBJ1-5; TRBD1 matches 9 bases. Germline V gene data show CDR1 as SGHDT and CDR2 as YYEEEE. V shed 4 bases and J 6 bases; nucleotides not matched to a gene: 5. CDR3 length equals 14 residues. CDR3 DNA sequence: TGTGCCAGCAGCCCTGGACAGGGGCGTCAGCCCCAGCATTTT. Translation: CASSPGQGRQPQHF.

The rearrangement links TRBV9 to TRBJ1-2; D is unresolved. This CDR3 is built from 15 residues. Trimming removed 4 bases at V and 3 bases at J, with 16 bases between. CDR1 SGDLS and CDR2 YYNGEE come from the germline V gene. For the CDR3, the DNA is TGTGCCAGCAGCCTCCAGCAAAACCCCTACTATGGCTACACCTTC. As protein: CASSLQQNPYYGYTF.

The V call is TRBV9, the J call TRBJ2-1; TRBD2 aligns across 11 bases. V trimming: 4 bases; J trimming: 10 bases; junction bases outside the gene matches: 10. The CDR3 covers 15 residues. Germline CDR1 SGDLS, CDR2 YYNGEE. CDR3 in DNA: TGTGCCAGCAGCCCCCGAATAGCGGGAGGGGAGGAGCAGTTCTTC. Encoded protein: CASSPRIAGGEEQFF.

The chain uses TRBV4-1 and TRBJ1-5; D uncertain. CDR1 and CDR2 from the germline V gene are MGHRA and YSYEKL. V lost 2 bases and J lost 1, with 9 bases in between. The CDR3 contains 15 residues. CDR3: CASSQTPRSNQPQHF. CDR3 coding DNA: TGCGCCAGCAGCCAAACCCCCAGGAGCAATCAGCCCCAGCATTTT.

In its sample, this clone was seen once. CDR3 in amino acids: CSVDGRDREVSNEQFF. The CDR3 DNA reads as TGCAGCGTTGATGGACGTGACAGGGAAGTTTCGAATGAGCAGTTCTTC. The V call is TRBV29-1, the J call TRBJ2-1; 7 bases align to TRBD1. The J segment lost 7 bases and the V segment lost 3 bases, leaving 15 bases of the junction unmatched. This CDR3 is 16 amino acids long. Germline V gene sequence: CDR1 SQVTM, CDR2 ANQGSEA.

This clone was observed a handful of times. The CDR3 reads CASSLSYRGEQYF. CDR3 DNA: TGTGCCAGCAGCCTTAGCTACAGGGGCGAGCAGTACTTC. The chain links TRBV28 to TRBJ2-7; 7 nucleotides agree with TRBD1. This CDR3 spans 13 amino acids. CDR1 and CDR2 from the germline V gene are MDHEN and SYDVKM. Unmatched junction bases numbered 8, after V lost 6 bases and J lost 6 bases.

The V and J genes are TRBV11-2 and TRBJ1-1, with 9 bases that match TRBD1. Germline CDR1 and CDR2: SGHAT and FQNNGV. V trimming: 5 bases; J trimming: 1 base; junction bases outside the gene matches: 5. The CDR3 totals 15 residues. CDR3: CASSETGGSNTEAFF. CDR3 sequence (DNA): TGTGCCAGCAGCGAGACAGGGGGGTCGAACACTGAAGCTTTCTTT.

This clone was seen only once. This chain links TRBV15 with TRBJ2-7, with D uncertain. Per germline, CDR1 LNHNV and CDR2 YYDKDF (reference sequence). This CDR3 contains 13 residues. V was shortened by 1 base and J by 2 bases, with 6 bases between the two germline ends. The CDR3: CATSRGKTYEQYF. The CDR3 DNA is TGTGCCACCAGCAGAGGAAAGACCTACGAGCAGTACTTC.

Ten or more counts support this clone. The V call is TRBV6-5, the J call TRBJ2-7; D gene ambiguous. Deletions cut 4 bases from V and 7 bases from J, with 20 bases between. CDR1 is MNHEY and CDR2 is SVGAGI in the germline V gene. This CDR3 region has 15 residues. The CDR3 DNA follows: TGTGCCAGCAGTTCCCCGGTCGCTGCCGCAGAGGAGCAGTACTTC. Translation: CASSSPVAAAEEQYF.

Only a few counts were recorded for this clone. This chain connects TRBV6-5 to TRBJ2-1; no definite D call. The germline CDR1 and CDR2 sequences are MNHEY and SVGAGI. The CDR3 extends over 14 amino acids. V was cut by 2 bases and J by 6 bases, with 11 bases left in between. CDR3 coding DNA: TGTGCCAGCAGTTACGGTCGGCGGCTCAATGAGCAGTTCTTC. It translates to CASSYGRRLNEQFF.

The chain is built from TRBV29-1 and TRBJ2-3, with 7 bases that match TRBD2. Germline V lookup: CDR1 SQVTM, CDR2 ANQGSEA. J gave up 13 bases and V 6 bases, and 7 bases lay outside the gene matches. The CDR3 runs 10 residues. The CDR3 region is CSVFWGGEYF. In DNA, the CDR3 is TGCAGCGTATTTTGGGGAGGGGAGTATTTT.